This T cell receptor (beta chain) originates from a study of graft-versus-host responses after intestinal transplantation. Across the study: In this cohort, recipients had multivisceral, liver-intestinal, or isolated intestinal transplants. Study conclusions and caveats: Recipient marrow held GvH clones, some first seen in ileum or blood. Peak levels of circulating GvH clones tracked with early post-transplant HvG declines.

The germline V gene encodes CDR1 ENHRY and CDR2 SYGVKD. This CDR3 has 16 amino acids. The V segment lost 0 bases and the J segment 3 bases; nucleotides outside the gene matches: 3. Here immunoSEQ multiplex PCR was the method, and the copy in TCRdb shows in-frame clones only, minus some. This sample carries fewer than 110,000 clones, approximately 90% of them seen once, and the ten largest clones take about 0.73%. As to this clone: Its antigen is currently unknown.

This specimen consisted of unstimulated CD4+ T cells sorted from spleen or lymph node cells, obtained before transplant. The rearrangement joins TRBV10-3 to TRBJ2-1; TRBD2 matches 9 bases. This clonotype was sampled from a human donor who was the organ donor for an intestinal transplant. For the CDR3, the DNA is TGTGCCATCAGTGAGTCAACACTAGCGGGCTACAATGAGCAGTTCTTC. Encoded protein: CAISESTLAGYNEQFF.